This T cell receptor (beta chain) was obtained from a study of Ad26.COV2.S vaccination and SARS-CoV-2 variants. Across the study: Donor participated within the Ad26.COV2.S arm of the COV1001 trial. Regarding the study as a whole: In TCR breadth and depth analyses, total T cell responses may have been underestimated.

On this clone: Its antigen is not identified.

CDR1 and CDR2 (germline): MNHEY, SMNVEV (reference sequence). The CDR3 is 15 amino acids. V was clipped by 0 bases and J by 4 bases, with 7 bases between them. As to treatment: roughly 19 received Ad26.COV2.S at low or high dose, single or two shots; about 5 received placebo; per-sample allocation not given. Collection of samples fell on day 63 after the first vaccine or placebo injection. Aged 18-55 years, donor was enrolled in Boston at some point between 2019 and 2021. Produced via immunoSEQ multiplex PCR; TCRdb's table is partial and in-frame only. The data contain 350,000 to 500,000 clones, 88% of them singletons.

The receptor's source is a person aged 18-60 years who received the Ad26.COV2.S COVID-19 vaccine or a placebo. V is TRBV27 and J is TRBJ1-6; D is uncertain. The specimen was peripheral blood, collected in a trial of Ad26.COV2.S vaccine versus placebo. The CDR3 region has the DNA TGTGCCAGCAGTTTATCGGGGAGTTATAATTCACCCCTCCACTTT. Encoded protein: CASSLSGSYNSPLHF.